This entry concerns a single T cell receptor beta chain. This record belongs to a study of blood T cell repertoires in COVID-19. Study-wide background: PBMCs, B-cell-depleted T cells, or T cells were the source of the cDNA or gDNA that made up the material.

Source study methods: Estimated nucleated cell counts came from reference gene primer amplification. TCRdb's table, derived via immunoSEQ multiplex PCR, lists solely in-frame clones and lacks some. V and J calls and clone size come straight from that table; D and trimming were deduced from the DNA. The sample yields some 250,000 clones, roughly 87% seen once. CDR1 and CDR2 from the germline V gene are SGHRS and YFSETQ. Trimming took off 2 bases at V and 5 bases at J, with 19 bases between the two ends. The CDR3 contains 17 residues. The sample comprised peripheral blood. The gene calls are TRBV5-1 and TRBJ2-2; perhaps TRBD2 as D (5 bases). This TCR was recovered from a man aged 55 to 70 who had recovered from COVID-19. The CDR3 protein is CASSFSPAGLHTGELFF. DNA for the CDR3: TGCGCCAGCAGCTTTTCCCCGGCAGGACTTCATACCGGGGAGCTGTTTTTT. Using reference TRBV5-1 and TRBJ2-2 for the parts outside the CDR3, the full variable domain is KAGVTQTPRYLIKTRGQQVTLSCSPISGHRSVSWYQQTPGQGLQFLFEYFSETQRNKGNFPGRFSGRQFSNSRSEMNVSTLELGDSALYLCASSFSPAGLHTGELFFGEGSRLTVL.